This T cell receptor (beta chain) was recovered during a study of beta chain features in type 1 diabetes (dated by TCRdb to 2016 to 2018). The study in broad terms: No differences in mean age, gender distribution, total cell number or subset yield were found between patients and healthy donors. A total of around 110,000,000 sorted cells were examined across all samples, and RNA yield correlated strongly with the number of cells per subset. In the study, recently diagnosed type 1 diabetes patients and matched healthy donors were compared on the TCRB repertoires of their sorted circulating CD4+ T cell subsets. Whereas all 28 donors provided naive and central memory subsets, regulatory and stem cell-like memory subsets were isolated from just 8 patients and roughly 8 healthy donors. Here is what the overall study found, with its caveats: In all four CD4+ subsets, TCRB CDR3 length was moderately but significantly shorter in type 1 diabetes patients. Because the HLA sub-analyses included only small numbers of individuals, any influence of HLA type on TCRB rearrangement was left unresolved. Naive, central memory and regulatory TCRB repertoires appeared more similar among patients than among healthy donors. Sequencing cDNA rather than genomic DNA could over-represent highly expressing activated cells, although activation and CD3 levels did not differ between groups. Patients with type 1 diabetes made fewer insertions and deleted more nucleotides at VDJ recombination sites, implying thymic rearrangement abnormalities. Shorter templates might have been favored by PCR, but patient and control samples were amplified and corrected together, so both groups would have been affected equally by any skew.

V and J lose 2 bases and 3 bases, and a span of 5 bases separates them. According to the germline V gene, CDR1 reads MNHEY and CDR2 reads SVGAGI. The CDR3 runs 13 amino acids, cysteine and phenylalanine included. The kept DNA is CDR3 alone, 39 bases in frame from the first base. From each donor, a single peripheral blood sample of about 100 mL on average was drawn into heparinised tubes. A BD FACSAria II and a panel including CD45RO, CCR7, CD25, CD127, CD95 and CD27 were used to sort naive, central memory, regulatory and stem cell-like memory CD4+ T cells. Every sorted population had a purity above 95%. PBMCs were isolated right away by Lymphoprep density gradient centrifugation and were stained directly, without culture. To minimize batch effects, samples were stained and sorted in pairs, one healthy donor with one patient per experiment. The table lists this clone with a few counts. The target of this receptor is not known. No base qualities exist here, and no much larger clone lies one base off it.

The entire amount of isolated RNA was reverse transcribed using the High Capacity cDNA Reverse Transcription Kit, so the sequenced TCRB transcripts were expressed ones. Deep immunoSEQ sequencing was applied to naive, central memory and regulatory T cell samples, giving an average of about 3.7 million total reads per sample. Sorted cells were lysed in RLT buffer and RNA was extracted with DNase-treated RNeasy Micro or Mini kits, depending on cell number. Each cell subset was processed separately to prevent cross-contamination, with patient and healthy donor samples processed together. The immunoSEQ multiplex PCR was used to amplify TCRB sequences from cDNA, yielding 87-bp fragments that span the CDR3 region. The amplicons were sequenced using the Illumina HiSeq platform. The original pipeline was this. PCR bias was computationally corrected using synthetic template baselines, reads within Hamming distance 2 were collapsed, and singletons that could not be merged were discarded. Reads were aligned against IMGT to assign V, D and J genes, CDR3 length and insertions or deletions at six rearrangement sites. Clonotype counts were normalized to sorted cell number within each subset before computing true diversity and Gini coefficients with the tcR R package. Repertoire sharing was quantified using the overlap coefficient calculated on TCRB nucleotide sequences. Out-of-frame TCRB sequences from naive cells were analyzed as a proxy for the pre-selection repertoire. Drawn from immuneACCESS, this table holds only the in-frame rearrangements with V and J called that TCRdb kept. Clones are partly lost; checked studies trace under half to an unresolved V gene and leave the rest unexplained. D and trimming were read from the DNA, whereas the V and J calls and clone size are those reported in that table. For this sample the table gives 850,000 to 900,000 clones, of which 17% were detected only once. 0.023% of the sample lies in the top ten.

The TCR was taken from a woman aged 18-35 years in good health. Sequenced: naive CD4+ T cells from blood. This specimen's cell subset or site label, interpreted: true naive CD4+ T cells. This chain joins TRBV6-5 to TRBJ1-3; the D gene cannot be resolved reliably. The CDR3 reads CASSYTVGNTIYF. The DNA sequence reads TGTGCCAGCAGTTACACGGTTGGAAACACCATATATTTT.